Listed here are 11 T cell receptor beta chains from one sample, sequenced in a study of blood T cell repertoires in COVID-19 (dated by TCRdb to 2019 to 2021). Library construction relied on the immunoSEQ multiplex PCR assay. What TCRdb holds here is the immuneACCESS table cut down to in-frame rearrangements. Part of the clones is not present; checked against another copy, under half of the missing clones reflect an unresolved V gene, and the others are unexplained. Counted in this sample were under 200,000 clones; around 82% of them appeared once. 13% to 15% of the sample is held by the ten biggest clonotypes. What was sequenced was peripheral blood. The receptors derive from a man between 18 and 35 years old with active or convalescent COVID-19.

Concerning this clone itself: Within the sample, other DNA sequences also encode this same CDR3. V gene TRBV29-1 combines with J gene TRBJ1-2; D gene uncertain. The CDR3 length is 10 residues. The V and J ends lost 3 bases and 8 bases respectively, with 7 bases between them. CDR1 is SQVTM, CDR2 ANQGSEA, per germline. CDR3 in amino acids: CSVERGGYTF. The DNA of the CDR3 is TGCAGCGTTGAGAGAGGAGGCTACACCTTC. Complete variable domain (other parts from reference TRBV29-1 and TRBJ1-2): SAVISQKPSRDICQRGTSLTIQCQVDSQVTMMFWYRQQPGQSLTLIATANQGSEATYESGFVIDKFPISRPNLTFSTLTVSNMSPEDSSIYLCSVERGGYTFGSGTRLTVV.

The chain combines TRBV7-9 with TRBJ2-3, with 9 bases identical to TRBD2. The V gene's germline CDR1 is SEHNR and CDR2 FQNEAQ (reference sequence). The V gene end was trimmed by 5 bases and the J gene end by 8 bases; junction bases not matched to a gene: 23. This CDR3 spans 19 amino acids. CDR3 in amino acids: CASSLGPGGGARFSVTQYF. The CDR3 DNA sequence: TGTGCCAGCAGCCTAGGGCCCGGCGGGGGGGCCAGGTTCTCCGTTACGCAGTATTTT.

The chain is built from TRBV29-1 and TRBJ2-1; 8 bases map to TRBD1. V was clipped by 5 bases and J by 15 bases; unmatched bases: 15. CDR3 size: 13 residues. From germline, CDR1 is SQVTM and CDR2 ANQGSEA. In DNA, the CDR3 is TGCAGCGTTCTAGCTAATGACAGGGGAGTGCTGTTCTTC. Its protein product is CSVLANDRGVLFF.

This rearrangement joins TRBV19 to TRBJ1-5, with TRBD1 matching over 8 bases. The germline V gene encodes CDR1 LNHDA and CDR2 SQIVND (reference sequence). The length of the CDR3 is 15 residues. V was pared by 3 bases and J by 6 bases, with 7 bases of the junction left unmatched. The CDR3: CASSIQDRGGQPQHF. The CDR3 DNA reads TGTGCCAGTAGTATCCAAGACAGGGGAGGTCAGCCCCAGCATTTT.

The count of this clone is one. The chain links TRBV28 to TRBJ2-2; 8 nucleotides align to TRBD2. Germline V gene lookup returns CDR1 MDHEN and CDR2 SYDVKM. The CDR3 consists of 15 residues. V was clipped by 3 bases and J by 6 bases; unmatched bases: 6. CDR3 in DNA: TGTGCCAGCAGTTTCCACGGGACTAGTTCCGGGGAGCTGTTTTTT. It codes for CASSFHGTSSGELFF.

The rearrangement links TRBV6-5 to TRBJ2-1; 8 nucleotides align to TRBD2. CDR3 length: 14 residues. Germline CDR1 MNHEY, CDR2 SVGAGI. The junction had 2 bases not matched to a gene; V was cut back by 0 bases and J by 7 bases. The CDR3 loop is CASSYSGGANEQFF. CDR3 in DNA: TGTGCCAGCAGTTACTCCGGGGGGGCGAATGAGCAGTTCTTC.

V usage is TRBV3-1 (or the pseudogene TRBV3-2) and J usage is TRBJ2-7; TRBD2 agrees at 10 bases. The V gene's germline CDR1 is LGHDT and CDR2 YNNKEL (reference sequence). This CDR3 region has 16 residues. With 4 bases clipped from V and 6 bases from J, the junction kept 12 bases outside the gene matches. CDR3 sequence: CASSPNFGLAAGEQYF. In DNA, the CDR3 is TGTGCCAGCAGCCCGAACTTTGGACTAGCGGCAGGCGAGCAGTACTTC.

The chain joins TRBV6-1 to TRBJ1-3; 7 nucleotides align to TRBD1. The CDR3 runs to 16 residues. J lost 0 bases, V lost 3 bases, and 5 bases had no gene match. Germline V gene lookup returns CDR1 MNHNS and CDR2 SASEGT. CDR3 residues: CASSDPGQSSGNTIYF. The DNA of the CDR3 is TGTGCCAGCAGTGATCCGGGACAGAGCTCTGGAAACACCATATATTTT.

The J gene is TRBJ1-3, the V gene TRBV5-8, with TRBD1 identical over 8 bases. Unmatched junction bases numbered 12, after V lost 3 bases and J lost 4 bases. The germline V gene encodes CDR1 SGHTS and CDR2 YDEGEE. This CDR3 region has 17 residues. This CDR3 reads CASSWGHRGTAGNTIYF. The CDR3 nucleotides read TGTGCCAGCAGCTGGGGACACAGGGGGACGGCGGGAAACACCATATATTTT.

This clone appeared once. The genes are TRBV6-2 or TRBV6-3 and TRBJ2-1, with 13 bases fitting TRBD2. CDR3 size: 16 residues. Germline CDR1 MNHEY, CDR2 SVGEGT. V dropped 2 bases and J dropped 9; count of bases not matched to a gene: 7. The CDR3 DNA reads TGTGCCAGCAGTTACACCACTAGCGGGGGGGCGGGTGAGCAGTTCTTC. Amino acid sequence: CASSYTTSGGAGEQFF.

The V gene is TRBV10-3, the J gene TRBJ2-7; D uncertain. The CDR3 covers 14 residues. Looked up from germline, CDR1 is ENHRY and CDR2 is SYGVKD. Trimming stripped 0 bases from V and 2 bases from J, with 8 bases between. The CDR3, as DNA: TGTGCCATCAGTGAGTCGAGGAATCCCTACGAGCAGTACTTC. Its protein product is CAISESRNPYEQYF.